These 30 T cell receptor beta chains were sequenced from one sample in a study of blood T cell repertoires in COVID-19. Assay used: immunoSEQ multiplex PCR; TCRdb lists only in-frame clones, some missing. Of roughly 180,000 clones listed, 65% to 85% are singletons. Sequencing used PBMCs or T cells enriched from blood (not recorded which). These receptors came from a woman between 45 and 60 years old in a cohort exposed to, infected with or recovered from COVID-19 (not recorded which).

The genes are TRBV11-1 and TRBJ2-1; tentatively, D is TRBD1 (6 bases). The V end was cut by 5 bases, the J end by 3 bases, with 14 bases between. Germline CDR1 reads SGHAT; CDR2 reads FQDESV (reference sequence). This CDR3 has 15 amino acids. The CDR3 coding sequence is TGTGCCAGCAGCGGCCGGGACACGAGCTACAATGAGCAGTTCTTC. This encodes CASSGRDTSYNEQFF.

The table lists this clone with a count of one. J is TRBJ2-5 and V is TRBV6-5; no firm D call. Germline V lookup: CDR1 MNHEY, CDR2 SVGAGI. Deletions cut 2 bases from V and 5 bases from J, with 12 bases between. The CDR3 has 14 residues. CDR3 sequence (DNA): TGTGCCAGCAGTTACCAATCCCACTCGGAGACCCAGTACTTC. It is translated as CASSYQSHSETQYF.

This clone was observed a few times. The chain links TRBV7-2 to TRBJ2-7; 8 bases map to TRBD2. The V and J ends lost 2 bases and 6 bases, in that order; junction bases with no gene match: 9. Germline CDR1 SGHTA, CDR2 FQGNSA. CDR3 size: 15 residues. The CDR3 bases are TGTGCCAGCAGCTTATGGAGACTAGCGACGGGCGAGCAGTACTTC. Protein product: CASSLWRLATGEQYF. Looking up the rest from reference TRBV7-2 and TRBJ2-7 gives the full variable domain: GAGVSQSPSNKVTEKGKDVELRCDPISGHTALYWYRQSLGQGLEFLIYFQGNSAPDKSGLPSDRFSAERTGGSVSTLTIQRTQQEDSAVYLCASSLWRLATGEQYFGPGTRLTVT.

The chain links TRBV11-2 to TRBJ2-5; TRBD2 might be the D (6 bases). Trimming took off 4 bases at V and 9 bases at J, with 15 bases between the two ends. The germline gives CDR1 SGHAT, CDR2 FQNNGV. The CDR3 length is 13 residues. The CDR3 spells CASSSAVGRSQYF. The CDR3 nucleotides are TGTGCCAGCAGCTCAGCCGTGGGGAGGTCCCAGTACTTC.

This chain connects TRBV19 to TRBJ1-2, with TRBD1 as a possible D gene (5 bases). The CDR3 is 14 residues long. Trimming shortened V by 5 bases and J by 8 bases, and 18 bases separated the two germline ends. The germline CDR1 and CDR2 sequences are LNHDA and SQIVND (reference sequence). For the CDR3, the DNA is TGTGCCAGTAGTTCGGGGACTTCATATCCCGGCTACACCTTC. Encoded protein: CASSSGTSYPGYTF.

This clone has more than one count but fewer than ten. The chain combines TRBV5-1 with TRBJ1-5; D gene ambiguous. V gave up 0 bases and J gave up 5 bases, with 9 bases separating them. The CDR3 totals 14 residues. Germline V gene sequence: CDR1 SGHRS, CDR2 YFSETQ. CDR3 DNA sequence: TGCGCCAGCAGCTTGGACGGTTCGGATCAGCCCCAGCATTTT. Its protein product is CASSLDGSDQPQHF.

The chain has TRBV10-1 and TRBJ2-7; the match to TRBD1 covers 7 bases. The germline V gene encodes CDR1 WNHNN and CDR2 SYGVQD (reference sequence). V dropped 3 bases and J dropped 2; count of bases not matched to a gene: 4. CDR3 length equals 14 residues. This chain's CDR3 is CASSEEGAAYEQYF. CDR3 coding DNA: TGCGCCAGCAGTGAAGAGGGGGCGGCCTACGAGCAGTACTTC.

This clone showed up just a few times. This chain connects TRBV5-8 to TRBJ2-3; the D gene is possibly TRBD1 (5 bases). The CDR3 runs to 16 residues. Germline V gene data show CDR1 as SGHTS and CDR2 as YDEGEE. V lost 6 bases and J lost 4, with 21 bases in between. As DNA, the CDR3 is TGTGCCAGCACCACCTCCTTCCAGGGTACTGCAGATACGCAGTATTTT. It codes for CASTTSFQGTADTQYF.

The CDR3 here is CASSSAGRTDTQYF. CDR3 nucleotide sequence: TGTGCCAGCAGTTCAGCGGGGAGGACAGATACGCAGTATTTT. The chain has TRBV28 and TRBJ2-3; TRBD2 matches at 7 bases. CDR3 length: 14 residues. V dropped 4 bases and J dropped 3; count of bases not matched to a gene: 4. CDR1 is MDHEN, CDR2 SYDVKM, per germline.

The rearrangement joins TRBV7-8 to TRBJ1-2; TRBD1 agrees at 7 bases. V shed 0 bases and J 5 bases; nucleotides not matched to a gene: 9. Germline V gives CDR1 SGHVS, CDR2 FQNEAQ. The CDR3 is 16 residues long. CDR3 sequence reads: CASSLAGGGPVYGYTF. CDR3 DNA sequence: TGTGCCAGCAGCTTAGCTGGAGGGGGCCCGGTATATGGCTACACCTTC.

The chain combines TRBV9 with TRBJ2-5, with a weak D call TRBD2 (6 bases). There are 13 residues in the CDR3. The V and J ends lost 3 bases and 7 bases respectively, with 13 bases between them. Germline V gene sequence: CDR1 SGDLS, CDR2 YYNGEE. CDR3 in DNA: TGTGCCAGCAGCGGGCGGGACCTAGGGACCCAGTACTTC. Translation gives CASSGRDLGTQYF.

This chain links TRBV5-4 with TRBJ2-3; D is undetermined. Germline CDR1 reads SGHNT; CDR2 reads YYREEE (reference sequence). V was clipped by 5 bases and J by 4 bases, with 14 bases between them. CDR3 length: 14 residues. For the CDR3, the DNA is TGTGCCAGCAGGTTCGACCGAGGCCCAGATACGCAGTATTTT. It yields the protein CASRFDRGPDTQYF.

V usage is TRBV7-3 and J usage is TRBJ2-1; 14 positions match TRBD2. V shed 5 bases, J shed 7 bases, and the junction held 7 bases outside the gene matches. This CDR3 is built from 16 residues. Germline CDR1 SGHTA, CDR2 FQGTGA. DNA for the CDR3: TGTGCCAGCAGCCTAAGGACTAGCGGGAGGTTGAATGAGCAGTTCTTC. Its translation: CASSLRTSGRLNEQFF.

This rearrangement joins TRBV5-4 to TRBJ2-2; weak D call: TRBD1 (5 bases). Trimming took 6 bases from V and 2 from J, leaving 8 bases between them. The CDR3 consists of 13 residues. CDR1 is SGHNT, CDR2 YYREEE, per germline (reference sequence). The CDR3 is CASKGYNTGELFF. The DNA of the CDR3 is TGTGCCAGCAAGGGGTACAACACCGGGGAGCTGTTTTTT.

This clone is a singleton in its sample. The CDR3 spells CASSSGQGWAGELFF. DNA for the CDR3: TGTGCCAGCAGTTCGGGACAGGGGTGGGCCGGGGAGCTGTTTTTT. V gene TRBV6-5 combines with J gene TRBJ2-2; 10 bases map to TRBD1. The germline CDR1 and CDR2 sequences are MNHEY and SVGAGI. With V trimmed by 4 bases and J by 6 bases, 5 bases remained unmatched. The CDR3 totals 15 residues.

J is TRBJ1-4 and V is TRBV4-1; D gene ambiguous. Trimming stripped 0 bases from V and 8 bases from J, with 13 bases between. The germline CDR1 and CDR2 sequences are MGHRA and YSYEKL. The CDR3 has 15 amino acids. This CDR3 is CASSQDGTEGEKLFF. CDR3 DNA sequence: TGCGCCAGCAGCCAAGATGGAACGGAGGGCGAAAAACTGTTTTTT.

This rearrangement joins TRBV28 to TRBJ2-3, with 12 bases identical to TRBD1. J gave up 5 bases and V 5 bases, and 2 bases lay outside the gene matches. The CDR3 sequence is 14 residues long. Germline V gives CDR1 MDHEN, CDR2 SYDVKM. DNA for the CDR3: TGTGCCAGCAGTAGGGACAGGGGGCAAGATACGCAGTATTTT. It translates to CASSRDRGQDTQYF.

The rearrangement joins TRBV5-8 to TRBJ1-3; D ambiguous. The CDR3 runs to 14 residues. The germline CDR1 and CDR2 sequences are SGHTS and YDEGEE. V dropped 4 bases and J dropped 8 bases, with 16 bases sitting between them. CDR3 in amino acids: CASSIFNFGDTIYF. CDR3 sequence (DNA): TGTGCCAGCAGCATATTTAACTTCGGGGACACCATATATTTT.

The gene calls are TRBV4-2 and TRBJ2-3; D not resolved. From germline, CDR1 is LGHNA and CDR2 YNFKEQ. The CDR3 has 13 amino acids. Trimming stripped 0 bases from V and 2 bases from J, with 3 bases between. The CDR3 nucleotides are TGTGCCAGCAGCCAAGAGTACACAGATACGCAGTATTTT. It codes for CASSQEYTDTQYF.

This clone was counted a single time. The V and J genes are TRBV11-2 and TRBJ1-3; possibly TRBD1 for D (6 bases). Germline assignment: CDR1 SGHAT and CDR2 FQNNGV. V was clipped by 0 bases and J by 0 bases, with 9 bases between them. This CDR3 has 16 residues. The CDR3 DNA sequence: TGTGCCAGCAGCTTAGATTGGACAGTCTCTGGAAACACCATATATTTT. It yields the protein CASSLDWTVSGNTIYF.

The chain carries TRBV28 and TRBJ1-5, with 7 positions matching TRBD1. The J segment lost 4 bases and the V segment lost 6 bases, leaving 33 bases of the junction unmatched. The CDR3 is 23 residues long. Germline CDR1 and CDR2: MDHEN and SYDVKM. The CDR3 sequence is CASSKLIHYEGQNEPAQNQPQHF. DNA of the CDR3: TGTGCCAGCAGCAAACTAATACATTACGAGGGACAGAACGAACCCGCCCAAAATCAGCCCCAGCATTTT.

The chain carries TRBV9 and TRBJ2-2; possible D gene TRBD1, 6 bases. Trimming cost V 3 bases and J 1 base, with 16 bases left between them. Germline CDR1 reads SGDLS; CDR2 reads YYNGEE. CDR3 length: 17 residues. This CDR3 reads CASSDRPGHKNTGELFF. In DNA form, the CDR3 reads TGTGCCAGCAGCGACCGTCCGGGACACAAGAACACCGGGGAGCTGTTTTTT.

In its sample, this clone was seen once. The genes are TRBV28 and TRBJ2-1, with D possibly being TRBD1 (6 bases). Germline lookup yields CDR1 MDHEN and CDR2 SYDVKM. CDR3 length: 14 residues. V lost 8 bases and J lost 3, with 14 bases in between. DNA of the CDR3: TGTGCCAGCCAGGGGCCGGGTGACTACAATGAGCAGTTCTTC. Its translation: CASQGPGDYNEQFF. The variable domain in full, completed from reference TRBV28 and TRBJ2-1, reads DVKVTQSSRYLVKRTGEKVFLECVQDMDHENMFWYRQDPGLGLRLIYFSYDVKMKEKGDIPEGYSVSREKKERFSLILESASTNQTSMYLCASQGPGDYNEQFFGPGTRLTVL.

Here the CDR3 reads CASSGRGGTGELFF. DNA of the CDR3: TGTGCCAGCAGCGGAAGAGGGGGCACCGGGGAGCTGTTTTTT. This sequence joins TRBV5-6 and TRBJ2-2; maybe TRBD1 (6 bases). Trimming cost V 4 bases and J 4 bases, with 11 bases left between them. CDR3 length: 14 residues. Germline-derived CDR1 and CDR2 are SGHDT and YYEEEE.

The chain carries TRBV10-3 and TRBJ2-7, with a weak D call TRBD2 (5 bases). The CDR3 length is 13 residues. Germline V lookup: CDR1 ENHRY, CDR2 SYGVKD. Trimming left V 3 bases short and J 2 bases short, with 8 bases between. In nucleotides, the CDR3 is TGTGCCATCAGTGATCCCGGGACCTACGAGCAGTACTTC. Protein product: CAISDPGTYEQYF.

The chain recombines TRBV2 with TRBJ2-7, with TRBD2 identical over 12 bases. This CDR3 spans 16 amino acids. Germline CDR1 reads SNHLY; CDR2 reads FYNNEI. With 7 bases clipped from V and 3 bases from J, the junction kept 10 bases outside the gene matches. The CDR3 coding sequence is TGTGCCAGCAAGCGCCTAGCGGGGGGGGGCCTCTACGAGCAGTACTTC. It codes for CASKRLAGGGLYEQYF.

A remark on this clone: A junction boundary mismatches the germline segment, possibly from a read error. The chain employs TRBV7-7 and TRBJ2-5, with TRBD1 matching over 7 bases. The CDR3 loop spans 13 amino acids. Per germline, CDR1 SSHAT and CDR2 FNYEAQ (reference sequence). CDR3 bases: TGTGCTAGCAGTACCCGACAGGGCGAGACCCAGTACTTC. Translation gives CASSTRQGETQYF. Looking up the rest from reference TRBV7-7 and TRBJ2-5 gives the full variable domain: GAGVSQSPRYKVTKRGQDVTLRCDPISSHATLYWYQQALGQGPEFLTYFNYEAQPDKSGLPSDRFSAERPEGSISTLTIQRTEQRDSAMYRCASSTRQGETQYFGPGTRLLVL.

The chain couples TRBV18 to TRBJ1-6, with 7 bases that match TRBD1. After removal of 6 bases from V and 3 bases from J, the junction contained 5 bases not matched to a gene. The CDR3 loop spans 15 amino acids. Germline V gene lookup returns CDR1 KGHSH and CDR2 LQKENI. In DNA form, the CDR3 reads TGTGCCAGCTCCCTAGGGGGCGACTATAATTCACCCCTCCACTTT. It is translated as CASSLGGDYNSPLHF.

The genes are TRBV28 and TRBJ1-4; no clear D gene. Germline CDR1 reads MDHEN; CDR2 reads SYDVKM. V lost 6 bases, J lost 6 bases, and 5 bases lay in between. This CDR3 comprises 11 residues. The CDR3 reads CASSQYEKLFF. The DNA for the CDR3 is TGTGCCAGCAGCCAGTATGAAAAACTGTTTTTT. The complete variable domain, with remaining parts taken from reference TRBV28 and TRBJ1-4, reads DVKVTQSSRYLVKRTGEKVFLECVQDMDHENMFWYRQDPGLGLRLIYFSYDVKMKEKGDIPEGYSVSREKKERFSLILESASTNQTSMYLCASSQYEKLFFGSGTQLSVL.

The chain links TRBV2 to TRBJ2-1; 11 nucleotides line up with TRBD1. Per germline, CDR1 SNHLY and CDR2 FYNNEI. The V and J ends lost 6 bases and 8 bases, in that order; junction bases with no gene match: 9. CDR3 length equals 15 residues. CDR3 DNA: TGTGCCAGCAGGCAATCCGGGACAGGGGGTGATGAGCAGTTCTTC. Protein product: CASRQSGTGGDEQFF.